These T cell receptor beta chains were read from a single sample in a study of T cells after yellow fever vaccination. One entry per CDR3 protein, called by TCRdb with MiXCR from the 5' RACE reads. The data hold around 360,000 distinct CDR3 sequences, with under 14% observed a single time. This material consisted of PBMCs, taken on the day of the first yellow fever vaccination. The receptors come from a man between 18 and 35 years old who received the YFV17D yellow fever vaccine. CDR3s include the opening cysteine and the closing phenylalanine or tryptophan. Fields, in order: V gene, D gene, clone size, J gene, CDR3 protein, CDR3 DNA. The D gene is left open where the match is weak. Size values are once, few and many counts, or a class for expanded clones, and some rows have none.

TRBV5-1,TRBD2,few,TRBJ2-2,CASSLAQLAVTGELFF,TGCGCCAGCAGCTTGGCCCAACTAGCGGTTACCGGGGAGCTGTTTTTT
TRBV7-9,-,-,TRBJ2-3,CASSLGQGSTGDTQYF,TGTGCCAGCAGCTTAGGTCAGGGAAGTACTGGAGATACGCAGTATTTT
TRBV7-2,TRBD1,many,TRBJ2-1,CASRPSPGQGYNEQFF,TGTGCCAGCAGACCCTCGCCGGGACAGGGCTACAATGAGCAGTTCTTC
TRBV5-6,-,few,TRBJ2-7,CASSLLGALYEQYF,TGTGCCAGCAGCTTGCTCGGGGCCTTATACGAGCAGTACTTC
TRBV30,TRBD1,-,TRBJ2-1,CAWRDRDRGYNEQFF,TGTGCCTGGAGGGACCGGGACAGGGGATACAATGAGCAGTTCTTC
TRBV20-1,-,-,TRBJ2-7,CSARLIDGEQYF,TGCAGTGCTAGATTGATCGACGGGGAGCAGTACTTC
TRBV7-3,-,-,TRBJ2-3,CASSPGPWNTDTQYF,TGTGCCAGCAGCCCCGGCCCTTGGAACACAGATACGCAGTATTTT
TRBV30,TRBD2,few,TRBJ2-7,CAWSGGGGEQYF,TGTGCCTGGAGTGGGGGCGGGGGCGAGCAGTACTTC
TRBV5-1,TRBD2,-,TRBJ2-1,CASSVGLPNEQFF,TGCGCCAGCAGCGTGGGACTACCTAATGAGCAGTTCTTC
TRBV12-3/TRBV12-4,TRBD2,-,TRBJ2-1,CASSLVGGGAYNEQFF,TGTGCCAGCAGTTTAGTTGGCGGGGGGGCCTACAATGAGCAGTTCTTC
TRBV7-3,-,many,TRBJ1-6,CASRRSGNSPLHF,TGTGCCAGCAGGCGCAGTGGGAATTCACCCCTCCACTTT
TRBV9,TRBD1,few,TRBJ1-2,CASSVWTGRNYGYTF,TGTGCCAGCAGCGTATGGACAGGCCGGAACTATGGCTACACCTTC
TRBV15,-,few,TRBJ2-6,CATSRVDSGANVLTF,TGTGCCACCAGCAGAGTGGATTCTGGGGCCAACGTCCTGACTTTC
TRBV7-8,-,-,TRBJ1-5,CASSLAVSALQPQHF,TGTGCCAGCAGCTTAGCGGTCTCAGCCCTACAGCCCCAGCATTTT
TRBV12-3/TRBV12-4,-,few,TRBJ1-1,CASRPSRTLNTEAFF,TGTGCCAGCAGACCCTCCCGGACACTGAACACTGAAGCTTTCTTT
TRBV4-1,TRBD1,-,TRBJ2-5,CASTPGQGYWPQETQYF,TGCGCCAGCACTCCGGGACAGGGCTACTGGCCCCAAGAGACCCAGTACTTC
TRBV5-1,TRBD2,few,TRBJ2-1,CASSLGLASWNEQFF,TGCGCCAGCAGCTTAGGACTAGCGAGTTGGAATGAGCAGTTCTTC
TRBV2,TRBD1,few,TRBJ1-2,CASPGQSSPGYGYTF,TGTGCCAGCCCGGGACAGTCATCCCCGGGGTATGGCTACACCTTC
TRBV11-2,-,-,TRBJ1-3,CASSATGSGNTIYF,TGTGCCAGCAGCGCGACGGGTTCCGGAAACACCATATATTTT
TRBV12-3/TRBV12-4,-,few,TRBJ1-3,CASSPRLPPGNTIYF,TGTGCCAGCAGTCCCCGACTGCCTCCCGGAAACACCATATATTTT
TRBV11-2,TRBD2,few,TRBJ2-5,CASSGSMASGGAGETQYF,TGTGCCAGCAGCGGATCGATGGCTAGCGGGGGGGCCGGAGAGACCCAGTACTTC
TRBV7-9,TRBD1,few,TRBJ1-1,CASSRKTGRNTEAFF,TGTGCCAGCAGCCGAAAGACAGGGCGGAACACTGAAGCTTTCTTT
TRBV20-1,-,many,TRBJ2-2,CSASDTNTGELFF,TGCAGTGCATCGGACACAAACACCGGGGAGCTGTTTTTT
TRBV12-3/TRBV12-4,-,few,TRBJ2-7,CASRLSNYEQYF,TGTGCCAGCAGGCTTTCCAATTACGAGCAGTACTTC
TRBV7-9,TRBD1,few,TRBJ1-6,CASSLGQGAYSPLHF,TGTGCCAGCAGCCTTGGACAGGGGGCTTATTCACCCCTCCACTTT
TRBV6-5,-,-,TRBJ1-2,CASSLSHWTVYGYTF,TGTGCCAGCAGTTTATCCCATTGGACAGTATATGGCTACACCTTC
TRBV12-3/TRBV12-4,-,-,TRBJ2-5,CASSLYSGEETQYF,TGTGCCAGCAGTTTATATTCCGGGGAGGAGACCCAGTACTTC
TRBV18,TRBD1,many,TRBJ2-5,CASSPRGETQYF,TGTGCCAGCAGTCCCAGGGGGGAGACCCAGTACTTC
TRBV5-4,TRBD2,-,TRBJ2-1,CASSLGLGGNIRVNEQFF,TGTGCCAGCAGCTTGGGCCTCGGGGGGAACATTAGGGTCAATGAGCAGTTCTTC
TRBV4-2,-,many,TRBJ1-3,CASSQGEPGVTIYF,TGTGCCAGCAGCCAAGGGGAACCGGGGGTCACCATATATTTT
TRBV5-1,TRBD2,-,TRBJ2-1,CASFSGDFGRGEQFF,TGCGCCAGTTTTAGCGGGGATTTTGGGAGGGGTGAGCAGTTCTTC
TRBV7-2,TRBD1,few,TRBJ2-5,CASSLLGTEETQYF,TGTGCCAGCAGCTTACTTGGGACAGAAGAGACCCAGTACTTC
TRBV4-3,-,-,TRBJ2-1,CASLSRLADTYNEQFF,TGCGCCAGCTTGTCAAGGTTAGCGGATACCTACAATGAGCAGTTCTTC
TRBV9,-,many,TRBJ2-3,CASSARGTTDTQYF,TGTGCCAGCAGCGCTCGAGGTACCACAGATACGCAGTATTTT
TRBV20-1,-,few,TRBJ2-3,CSASSQGTDTQYF,TGCAGTGCTAGCTCCCAGGGAACAGATACGCAGTATTTT
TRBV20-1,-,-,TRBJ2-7,CSAHPGSYEQYF,TGCAGTGCGCACCCGGGATCCTACGAGCAGTACTTC
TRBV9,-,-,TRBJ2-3,CASSVGVLGLDTQYF,TGTGCCAGCAGCGTTGGGGTTTTGGGCTTAGATACGCAGTATTTT
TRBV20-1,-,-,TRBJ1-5,CSARTKGSVGQPQHF,TGCAGTGCTAGGACGAAGGGGTCGGTTGGGCAGCCCCAGCATTTT
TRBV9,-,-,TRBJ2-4,CASSVGNSLPLAKNIQYF,TGTGCCAGCAGCGTAGGGAATAGCCTTCCATTAGCCAAAAACATTCAGTACTTC
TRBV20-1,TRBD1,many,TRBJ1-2,CSARDQGQGEGYTF,TGCAGTGCTAGAGATCAGGGACAGGGGGAAGGCTACACCTTC
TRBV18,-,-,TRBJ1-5,CASSPPAGANQPQHF,TGTGCCAGCTCACCACCAGCTGGAGCCAATCAGCCCCAGCATTTT
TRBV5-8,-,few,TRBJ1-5,CASSLGVRGNQPQHF,TGTGCCAGCAGCTTGGGAGTCAGGGGCAATCAGCCCCAGCATTTT
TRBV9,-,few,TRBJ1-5,CASSVDMGQPQHF,TGTGCCAGCAGCGTTGATATGGGTCAGCCCCAGCATTTT
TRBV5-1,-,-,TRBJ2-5,CASSLVGQNQETQYF,TGCGCCAGCAGCTTGGTAGGTCAGAACCAAGAGACCCAGTACTTC
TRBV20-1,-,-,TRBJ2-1,CSARGGDARRYNEQFF,TGCAGTGCTAGAGGGGGGGACGCTCGACGCTACAATGAGCAGTTCTTC
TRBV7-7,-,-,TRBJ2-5,CASSLLGKQETQYF,TGTGCCAGCAGCTTGTTGGGGAAACAAGAGACCCAGTACTTC
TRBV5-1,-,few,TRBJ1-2,CASSLPGRPSSYGYTF,TGCGCCAGCAGCCTCCCGGGACGTCCTTCCTCCTATGGCTACACCTTC
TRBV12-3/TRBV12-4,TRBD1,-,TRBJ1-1,CASTRGGRGIEAFF,TGTGCCAGCACCCGGGGGGGCAGGGGGATCGAAGCTTTCTTT
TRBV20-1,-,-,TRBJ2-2,CSARGLTNTGELFF,TGCAGTGCTAGGGGGCTTACAAACACCGGGGAGCTGTTTTTT